One sample yielded the 9 T cell receptor beta chains listed below, sequenced in a study of regulatory T cells in long-lasting Graves disease. HTBI primers from iRepertoire and Arm-PCR of CDR3 regions yielded the TCR beta libraries. TCRdb re-derived calls from the multiplex PCR reads in MiXCR, one entry per CDR3 protein. Of fewer than 550,000 distinct CDR3 sequences listed, approximately 16% are singletons. Time point in this sample: newly diagnosed GD, antithyroid drugs for less than 3 months. After RNA was extracted from PBMCs, the TCR library was made from it. The data were also submitted as part of a second study, on T cells in Graves' hyperthyroidism and ophthalmopathy.

The source material was peripheral blood mononuclear cells (PBMCs), sampled at new diagnosis, from a patient treated with antithyroid drugs. These receptors originate from a woman between 18 and 29 years old with Graves disease.

This clonotype was observed many times. The chain carries TRBV20-1 and TRBJ1-5; D is unresolved. The CDR3 contains 14 residues. V dropped 3 bases and J dropped 1 base, with 10 bases sitting between them. Germline CDR1 reads DFQATT; CDR2 reads SNEGSKA (reference sequence). The CDR3: CSARARMSNQPQHF. CDR3 coding DNA: TGCAGTGCTAGGGCGCGGATGAGCAATCAGCCCCAGCATTTT.

This clonotype was picked up a small number of times. This chain links TRBV5-1 with TRBJ1-1, with a possible D match to TRBD1 (5 bases). V lost 4 bases and J 7 bases, leaving 17 bases between the germline ends. CDR1 and CDR2 from the germline V gene are SGHRS and YFSETQ. CDR3 length equals 14 residues. The chain's CDR3 is CASSLLRGIGEAFF. In DNA form, the CDR3 reads TGCGCCAGCAGCCTGCTGAGGGGAATTGGTGAAGCTTTCTTT. The variable domain in full, with the rest retrieved from reference TRBV5-1 and TRBJ1-1, is KAGVTQTPRYLIKTRGQQVTLSCSPISGHRSVSWYQQTPGQGLQFLFEYFSETQRNKGNFPGRFSGRQFSNSRSEMNVSTLELGDSALYLCASSLLRGIGEAFFGQGTRLTVV.

Many counts were recorded for this clonotype. J is TRBJ2-5 and V is TRBV27; 7 bases fit TRBD1. The CDR3 spans 16 residues. The J segment lost 0 bases and the V segment lost 3 bases, leaving 7 bases of the junction unmatched. Germline-derived CDR1 and CDR2 are MNHEY and SMNVEV (reference sequence). CDR3 sequence: CASSFLVTGHQETQYF. In nucleotides, the CDR3 is TGTGCCAGCAGTTTCTTGGTGACAGGGCACCAAGAGACCCAGTACTTC.

The chain carries TRBV4-3 and TRBJ2-7; D remains ambiguous. Between the trimmed V and J ends, which lost 4 bases and 2 bases, there was a span of 18 bases. The CDR3 length is 16 residues. CDR1 is LGHNA, CDR2 YSLEER, per germline. The DNA of the CDR3 is TGCGCCAGCAGCCCCGCGTGGGGAATCGCCCCCTACGAGCAGTACTTC. This sequence encodes CASSPAWGIAPYEQYF.

This clonotype was counted between two and nine times. The V gene is TRBV19, the J gene TRBJ1-5, with D tentatively TRBD1 (5 bases). The V gene's germline CDR1 is LNHDA and CDR2 SQIVND (reference sequence). Trimming cost V 10 bases and J 5 bases, with 15 bases left between them. This CDR3 has 13 residues. The CDR3 DNA is TGTGCCACCCAACGGGGCAGATATCAGCCCCAGCATTTT. This translates into CATQRGRYQPQHF.

This clonotype was seen at least ten times. V and J are TRBV30 and TRBJ2-1; the D gene could be TRBD1 or TRBD2 (5 bases each). The CDR3 sequence is 15 residues long. Trimming took 3 bases from V and 2 from J, leaving 14 bases between them. Germline-derived CDR1 and CDR2 are GTSNPN and SVGIG (reference sequence). The CDR3 spells CAWSEGRVPYNEQFF. In DNA, the CDR3 is TGTGCCTGGAGCGAGGGGCGGGTACCCTACAATGAGCAGTTCTTC.

This clonotype was seen only a few times. This chain joins TRBV7-8 and TRBJ2-1, with TRBD2 matching 7 bases. V was clipped by 1 base and J by 7 bases; unmatched bases: 4. Per germline, CDR1 SGHVS and CDR2 FQNEAQ. The CDR3 totals 14 residues. CDR3 nucleotide sequence: TGTGCCAGCAGCTTAGAGCGGGGCTGGAATGAGCAGTTCTTC. As protein: CASSLERGWNEQFF.

Many counts were recorded for this clonotype. V gene TRBV12-3 or TRBV12-4 combines with J gene TRBJ2-1; unclear D gene. The CDR3 spans 10 residues. The V gene lost 5 bases and the J gene lost 10 bases, with 6 bases spanning the gap. CDR3 amino acids: CASSIREQFF. The CDR3 region has the DNA TGTGCCAGCAGTATAAGAGAGCAGTTCTTC.

The chain employs TRBV19 and TRBJ2-2; D may be TRBD2 (6 bases). V was shortened by 3 bases and J by 4 bases, with 12 bases between the two germline ends. There are 15 residues in the CDR3. The V gene's germline CDR1 is LNHDA and CDR2 SQIVND (reference sequence). The CDR3 DNA reads TGTGCCAGTAGTATCGCGGGGACCGGCACCGGGGAGCTGTTTTTT. This encodes CASSIAGTGTGELFF. Combining the CDR3 with reference TRBV19 and TRBJ2-2 gives the whole variable domain DGGITQSPKYLFRKEGQNVTLSCEQNLNHDAMYWYRQDPGQGLRLIYYSQIVNDFQKGDIAEGYSVSREKKESFPLTVTSAQKNPTAFYLCASSIAGTGTGELFFGEGSRLTVL.